The 13 T cell receptor beta chains given below trace back to one sample, sequenced in a study of tumor-infiltrating lymphocytes in glioblastoma multiforme. TCR beta libraries were built from RNA through three nested multiplex PCR rounds using modified ARM-PCR. TCRdb called the multiplex PCR reads again in MiXCR, with one record for every CDR3 protein. Of 25,000 to 35,000 distinct CDR3 sequences in the sample, roughly 64% were seen once. The material sequenced was brain tumor tissue. The receptors derive from a male donor with glioblastoma.

About this clonotype itself: A read error may be the cause here, since a much bigger clone is one base away. The chain recombines TRBV7-9 with TRBJ1-1, with D perhaps matching TRBD1 (5 bases). This CDR3 is built from 14 residues. Deletions cut 10 bases from V and 4 bases from J, with 19 bases between. Germline CDR1 SEHNR, CDR2 FQNEAQ (reference sequence). The CDR3 loop is CAITAGLGVTEAFF. CDR3 sequence (DNA): TGTGCCATTACAGCGGGCCTGGGGGTCACTGAAGCTTTCTTT.

This chain connects TRBV20-1 to TRBJ2-7, with no clear D. Trimming pared 3 bases from V and 4 bases from J, leaving 13 bases between. Per germline, CDR1 DFQATT and CDR2 SNEGSKA (reference sequence). There are 13 residues in the CDR3. In nucleotides, the CDR3 is TGCAGTGCTAGTGCTCGAGCTCCTTACGAGCAGTACTTC. Encoded protein: CSASARAPYEQYF.

In its sample, this clonotype is medium-sized (0.01 to 0.1%). The chain recombines TRBV11-2 with TRBJ2-1, with 8 bases aligning to TRBD2. This CDR3 has 14 residues. The V gene end was trimmed by 1 base and the J gene end by 5 bases; junction bases not matched to a gene: 1. CDR1 is SGHAT and CDR2 is FQNNGV in the germline V gene. The CDR3 nucleotides are TGTGCCAGCAGCTTAGGCGGGAGGCACAATGAGCAGTTCTTC. It yields the protein CASSLGGRHNEQFF.

A note on this clonotype: A read error may account for a junction end that differs from germline. V is TRBV5-5 and J is TRBJ2-6; D may correspond to TRBD1 or TRBD2 (5 bases each). This CDR3 is 15 amino acids long. CDR1 and CDR2 from the germline V gene are SGHKS and YYEKEE (reference sequence). The CDR3 spells CASSTLDSGAYVLTF. The CDR3 coding sequence is TGTGCCAGCAGTACACTGGACTCTGGGGCCTACGTCCTGACTTTC.

The rearrangement links TRBV28 to TRBJ2-1; 10 nucleotides align to TRBD1. Trimming at V came to 5 bases and at J to 9 bases, leaving 13 bases not matched to a gene. Germline lookup yields CDR1 MDHEN and CDR2 SYDVKM. The CDR3 covers 16 residues. CDR3: CASSPASGQGRGEQFF. The CDR3 DNA follows: TGTGCCAGCAGTCCCGCTTCGGGACAGGGGAGGGGTGAGCAGTTCTTC.

The CDR3 bases are TGCAGCGTTGACTTCCCGGACAGGGGCAGAGATACGCAGTATTTT. Encoded protein: CSVDFPDRGRDTQYF. The chain links TRBV29-1 to TRBJ2-3; 9 bases are a match to TRBD1. The CDR3 is 15 amino acids. Germline V gene lookup returns CDR1 SQVTM and CDR2 ANQGSEA. The junction had 9 bases not matched to a gene; V was cut back by 3 bases and J by 5 bases.

As to this clonotype: An end of the junction does not agree with germline; a read error may underlie this. The rearrangement uses TRBV11-2 and TRBJ2-3, with 7 bases matching TRBD2. The germline V gene encodes CDR1 SGHAT and CDR2 FQNNGV. The CDR3 loop spans 17 amino acids. The CDR3 nucleotides are TGTGCCGGCAGTCCTCTAGCGGCTATCACTAGCACAGGTACGCAATATTTT. Protein product: CAGSPLAAITSTGTQYF.

This clonotype occurred a few times. The V and J genes are TRBV7-3 and TRBJ2-3, with D unresolved. The CDR3 extends over 12 amino acids. Deletions cut 4 bases from V and 10 bases from J, with 12 bases between. The germline CDR1 and CDR2 sequences are SGHTA and FQGTGA. The CDR3 sequence is CASSSTHGSQYF. The CDR3 region has the DNA TGTGCCAGCAGCTCCACTCATGGGTCGCAGTATTTT.

V usage is TRBV6-1 and J usage is TRBJ1-4; D might be TRBD1 (5 bases). This CDR3 comprises 15 residues. Deletions cut 7 bases from V and 7 bases from J, with 19 bases between. Germline V gene data show CDR1 as MNHNS and CDR2 as SASEGT. The CDR3: CASTINPRGGEKLFF. CDR3 in DNA: TGTGCCAGCACTATTAACCCAAGGGGAGGTGAAAAACTGTTTTTT.

The chain carries TRBV29-1 and TRBJ2-5; 8 nucleotides line up with TRBD1. Per the germline V gene, CDR1 is SQVTM and CDR2 is ANQGSEA. Unmatched junction bases numbered 8, after V lost 3 bases and J lost 2 bases. The CDR3 spans 15 residues. The CDR3 region is CSVEPDRGRQETQYF. In nucleotides, the CDR3 is TGCAGCGTTGAGCCCGACAGGGGAAGACAAGAGACCCAGTACTTC.

This chain connects TRBV20-1 to TRBJ2-3; D is possibly TRBD2 (6 bases). V was pared by 3 bases and J by 6 bases, with 13 bases between. Germline V gene sequence: CDR1 DFQATT, CDR2 SNEGSKA (reference sequence). This CDR3 contains 13 residues. The CDR3: CSAREGFVDTQYF. CDR3 in DNA: TGCAGTGCTAGGGAGGGATTTGTGGATACGCAGTATTTT.

V is TRBV6-5 and J is TRBJ1-4; D gene ambiguous. The CDR3 covers 16 residues. Trimming left V 4 bases short and J 5 bases short, with 17 bases between. Germline V gives CDR1 MNHEY, CDR2 SVGAGI. CDR3 loop: CASSSNGVWPNEKLFF. CDR3 in DNA: TGTGCCAGCAGTTCCAATGGCGTGTGGCCAAATGAAAAACTGTTTTTT.

This clonotype was seen more than once but under ten times. Germline is not matched at one junction end, which may reflect a read error. The genes are TRBV12-3 or TRBV12-4 and TRBJ2-5; the D gene could be TRBD1 or TRBD2 (5 bases each). CDR3 size: 14 residues. CDR3 bases: TGTGCCAGCAGTTTCCCAGGGACCCATGAGACCCTGTACTTC. Translation: CASSFPGTHETLYF.